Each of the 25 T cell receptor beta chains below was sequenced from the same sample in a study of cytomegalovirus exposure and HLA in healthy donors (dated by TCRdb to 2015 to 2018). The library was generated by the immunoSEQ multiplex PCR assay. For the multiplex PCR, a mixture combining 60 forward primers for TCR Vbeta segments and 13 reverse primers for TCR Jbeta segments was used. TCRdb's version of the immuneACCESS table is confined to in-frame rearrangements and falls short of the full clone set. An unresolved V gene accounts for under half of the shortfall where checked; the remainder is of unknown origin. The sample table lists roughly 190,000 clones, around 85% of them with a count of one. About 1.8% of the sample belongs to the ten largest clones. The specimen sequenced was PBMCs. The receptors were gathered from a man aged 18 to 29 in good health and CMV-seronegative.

Here the CDR3 DNA reads TGTGCCAGCAGTCTACTAGAATTCGAGCAGTACTTC. Translation: CASSLLEFEQYF. V gene TRBV28 combines with J gene TRBJ2-7, with D possibly being TRBD2 (5 bases). CDR3 length: 12 residues. Looked up from germline, CDR1 is MDHEN and CDR2 is SYDVKM. V lost 5 bases and J 6 bases, leaving 11 bases between the germline ends. Full variable domain (rest looked up from reference TRBV28 and TRBJ2-7): DVKVTQSSRYLVKRTGEKVFLECVQDMDHENMFWYRQDPGLGLRLIYFSYDVKMKEKGDIPEGYSVSREKKERFSLILESASTNQTSMYLCASSLLEFEQYFGPGTRLTVT.

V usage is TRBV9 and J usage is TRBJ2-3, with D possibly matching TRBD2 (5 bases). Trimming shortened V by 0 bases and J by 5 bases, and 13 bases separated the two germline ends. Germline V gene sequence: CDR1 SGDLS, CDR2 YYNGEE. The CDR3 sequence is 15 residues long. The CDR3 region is CASSVGNSGGDTQYF. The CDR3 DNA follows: TGTGCCAGCAGCGTAGGGAACAGCGGTGGAGATACGCAGTATTTT.

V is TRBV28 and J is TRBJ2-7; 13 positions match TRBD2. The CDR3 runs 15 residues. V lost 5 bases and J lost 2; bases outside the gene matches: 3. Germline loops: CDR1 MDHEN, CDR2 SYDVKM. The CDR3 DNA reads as TGTGCCAGCAGTCAAGGACTAGCGGGAGCCTACGAGCAGTACTTC. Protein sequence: CASSQGLAGAYEQYF.

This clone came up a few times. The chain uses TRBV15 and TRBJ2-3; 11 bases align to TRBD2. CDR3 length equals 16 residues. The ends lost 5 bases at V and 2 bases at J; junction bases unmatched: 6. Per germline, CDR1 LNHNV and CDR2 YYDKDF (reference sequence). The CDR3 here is CATSSRLAGNTDTQYF. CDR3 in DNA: TGTGCCACCAGCTCCCGACTAGCGGGAAACACAGATACGCAGTATTTT.

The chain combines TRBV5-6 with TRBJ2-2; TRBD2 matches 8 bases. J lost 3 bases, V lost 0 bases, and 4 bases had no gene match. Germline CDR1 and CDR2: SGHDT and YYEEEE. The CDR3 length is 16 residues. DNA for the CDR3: TGTGCCAGCAGCTTGGGGGGGGGACTAGACACCGGGGAGCTGTTTTTT. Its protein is CASSLGGGLDTGELFF.

The CDR3 loop reads CASSYDSSNYGYTF. In nucleotides, the CDR3 is TGTGCCAGCAGTTATGACAGTAGTAACTATGGCTACACCTTC. The rearrangement joins TRBV6-5 to TRBJ1-2; TRBD1 might be the D (5 bases). Germline V gene lookup returns CDR1 MNHEY and CDR2 SVGAGI. V lost 3 bases to trimming and J lost 1 base, with 9 bases between them. There are 14 residues in the CDR3.

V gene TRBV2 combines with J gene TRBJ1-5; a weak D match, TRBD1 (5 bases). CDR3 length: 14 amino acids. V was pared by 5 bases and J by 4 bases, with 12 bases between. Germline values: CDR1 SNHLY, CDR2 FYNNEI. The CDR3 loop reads CASSFDSYNQPQHF. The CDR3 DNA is TGTGCCAGCAGTTTTGACAGTTATAATCAGCCCCAGCATTTT. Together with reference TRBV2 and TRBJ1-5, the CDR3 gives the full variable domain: EPEVTQTPSHQVTQMGQEVILRCVPISNHLYFYWYRQILGQKVEFLVSFYNNEISEKSEIFDDQFSVERPDGSNFTLKIRSTKLEDSAMYFCASSFDSYNQPQHFGDGTRLSIL.

The CDR3 loop is CASSLFRGGNEQFF. Here the CDR3 DNA reads TGCGCCAGCAGCTTGTTTAGGGGAGGCAATGAGCAGTTCTTC. The V gene is TRBV5-1, the J gene TRBJ2-1; TRBD2 might be the D (6 bases). CDR3 length equals 14 residues. V lost 1 base and J lost 6, with 11 bases in between. Germline CDR1 reads SGHRS; CDR2 reads YFSETQ.

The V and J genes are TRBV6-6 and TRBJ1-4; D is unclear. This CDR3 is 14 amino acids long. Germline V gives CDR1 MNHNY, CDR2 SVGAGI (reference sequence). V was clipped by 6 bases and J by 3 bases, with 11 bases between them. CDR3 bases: TGTGCCAGCAGACGACCGGGTCCTAATGAAAAACTGTTTTTT. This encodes CASRRPGPNEKLFF.

DNA of the CDR3: TGTGCCAGCAGTTGGGGACAGCGACAGGGGGCGGGCGAGCAGTACTTC. This encodes CASSWGQRQGAGEQYF. This chain links TRBV28 with TRBJ2-7, with TRBD1 matching over 10 bases. CDR3 length equals 16 residues. The trim removed 4 bases at V and 6 bases at J, leaving 12 bases unmatched. CDR1 and CDR2 from the germline V gene are MDHEN and SYDVKM.

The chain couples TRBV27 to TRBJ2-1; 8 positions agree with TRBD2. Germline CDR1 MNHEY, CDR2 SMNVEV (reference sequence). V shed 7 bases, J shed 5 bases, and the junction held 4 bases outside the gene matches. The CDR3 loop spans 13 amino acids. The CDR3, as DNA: TGTGCCAGCACCACTAGCGGCAACAATGAGCAGTTCTTC. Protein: CASTTSGNNEQFF.

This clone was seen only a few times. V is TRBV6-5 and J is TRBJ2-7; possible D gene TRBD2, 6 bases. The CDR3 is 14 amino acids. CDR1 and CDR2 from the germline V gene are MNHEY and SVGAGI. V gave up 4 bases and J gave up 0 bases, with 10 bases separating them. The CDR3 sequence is CASSLAENSYEQYF. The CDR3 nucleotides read TGTGCCAGCAGTTTAGCGGAGAACTCCTACGAGCAGTACTTC.

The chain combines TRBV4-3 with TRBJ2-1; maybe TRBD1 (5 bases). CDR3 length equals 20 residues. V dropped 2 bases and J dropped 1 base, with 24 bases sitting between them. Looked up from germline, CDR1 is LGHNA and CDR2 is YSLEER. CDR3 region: CASSQKGDQEQEKSYNEQFF. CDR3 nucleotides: TGCGCCAGCAGCCAAAAAGGAGACCAGGAACAGGAAAAATCCTACAATGAGCAGTTCTTC.

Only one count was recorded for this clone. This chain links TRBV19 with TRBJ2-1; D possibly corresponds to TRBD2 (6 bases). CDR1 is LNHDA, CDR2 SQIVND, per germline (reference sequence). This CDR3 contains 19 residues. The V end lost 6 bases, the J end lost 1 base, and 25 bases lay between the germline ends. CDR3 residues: CASSMRRGSGIGSYNEQFF. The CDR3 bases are TGTGCCAGTAGCATGCGACGGGGGTCAGGAATAGGGTCCTACAATGAGCAGTTCTTC.

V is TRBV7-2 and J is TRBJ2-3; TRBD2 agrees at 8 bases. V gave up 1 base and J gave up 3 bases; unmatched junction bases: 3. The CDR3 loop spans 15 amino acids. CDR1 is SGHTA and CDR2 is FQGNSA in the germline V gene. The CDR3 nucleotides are TGTGCCAGCAGCTTAGTGTCGGGGGGGACAGATACGCAGTATTTT. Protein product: CASSLVSGGTDTQYF.

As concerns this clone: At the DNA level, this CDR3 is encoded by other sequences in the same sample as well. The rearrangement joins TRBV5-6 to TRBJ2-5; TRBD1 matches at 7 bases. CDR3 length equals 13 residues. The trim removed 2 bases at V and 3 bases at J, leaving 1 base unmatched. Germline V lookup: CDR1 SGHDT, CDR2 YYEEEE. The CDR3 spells CASSLGTEETQYF. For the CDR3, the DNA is TGTGCCAGCAGCTTAGGGACAGAAGAGACCCAGTACTTC. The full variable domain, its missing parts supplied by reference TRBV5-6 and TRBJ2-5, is DAGVTQSPTHLIKTRGQQVTLRCSPKSGHDTVSWYQQALGQGPQFIFQYYEEEERQRGNFPDRFSGHQFPNYSSELNVNALLLGDSALYLCASSLGTEETQYFGPGTRLLVL.

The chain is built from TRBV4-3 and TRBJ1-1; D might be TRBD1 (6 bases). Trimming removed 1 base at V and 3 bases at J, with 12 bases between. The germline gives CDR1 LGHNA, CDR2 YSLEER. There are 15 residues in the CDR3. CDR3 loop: CASSQAWTDYTEAFF. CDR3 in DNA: TGCGCCAGCAGCCAAGCCTGGACAGATTACACTGAAGCTTTCTTT.

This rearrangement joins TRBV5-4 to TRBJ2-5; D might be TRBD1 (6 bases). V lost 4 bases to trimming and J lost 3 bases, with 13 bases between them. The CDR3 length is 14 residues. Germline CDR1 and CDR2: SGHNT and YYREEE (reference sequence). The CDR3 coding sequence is TGTGCCAGCAGCGACCCTCGGACAGAAGAGACCCAGTACTTC. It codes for CASSDPRTEETQYF.

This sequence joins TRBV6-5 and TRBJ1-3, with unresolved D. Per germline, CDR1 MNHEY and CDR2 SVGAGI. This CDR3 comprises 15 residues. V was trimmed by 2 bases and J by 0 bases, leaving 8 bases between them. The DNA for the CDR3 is TGTGCCAGCAGTTACCTCGGGGACTCTGGAAACACCATATATTTT. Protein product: CASSYLGDSGNTIYF.

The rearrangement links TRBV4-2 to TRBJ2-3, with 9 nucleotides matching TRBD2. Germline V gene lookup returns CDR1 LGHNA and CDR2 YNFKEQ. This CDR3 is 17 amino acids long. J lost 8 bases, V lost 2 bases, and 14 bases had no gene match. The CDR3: CASSQPDVAGAPGTQYF. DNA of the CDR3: TGTGCCAGCAGCCAACCCGACGTAGCGGGAGCCCCGGGTACGCAGTATTTT.

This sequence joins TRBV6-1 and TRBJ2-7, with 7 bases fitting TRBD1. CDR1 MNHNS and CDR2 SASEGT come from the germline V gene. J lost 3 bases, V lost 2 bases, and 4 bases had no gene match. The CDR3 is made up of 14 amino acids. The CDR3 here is CASSELGTVYEQYF. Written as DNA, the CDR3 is TGTGCCAGCAGTGAACTGGGGACAGTCTACGAGCAGTACTTC.

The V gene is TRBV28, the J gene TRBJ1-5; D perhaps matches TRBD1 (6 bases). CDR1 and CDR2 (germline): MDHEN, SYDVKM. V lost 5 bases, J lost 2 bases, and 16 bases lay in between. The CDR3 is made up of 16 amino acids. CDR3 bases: TGTGCCAGCAGTCCCTCGGGCAGGGGCGGCAATCAGCCCCAGCATTTT. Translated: CASSPSGRGGNQPQHF. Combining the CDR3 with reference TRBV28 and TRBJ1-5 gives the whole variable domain DVKVTQSSRYLVKRTGEKVFLECVQDMDHENMFWYRQDPGLGLRLIYFSYDVKMKEKGDIPEGYSVSREKKERFSLILESASTNQTSMYLCASSPSGRGGNQPQHFGDGTRLSIL.

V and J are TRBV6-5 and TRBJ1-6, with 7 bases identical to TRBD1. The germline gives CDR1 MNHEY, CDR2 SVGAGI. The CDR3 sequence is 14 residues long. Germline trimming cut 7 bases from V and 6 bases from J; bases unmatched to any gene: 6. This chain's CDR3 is CASTLGGSNSPLHF. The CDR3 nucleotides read TGTGCCAGCACCTTAGGGGGCTCTAATTCACCCCTCCACTTT.

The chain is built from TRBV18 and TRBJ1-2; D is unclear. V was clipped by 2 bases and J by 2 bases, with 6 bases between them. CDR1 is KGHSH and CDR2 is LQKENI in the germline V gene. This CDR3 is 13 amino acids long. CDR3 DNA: TGTGCCAGCTCACCAGAGGGAAACTATGGCTACACCTTC. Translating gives CASSPEGNYGYTF.

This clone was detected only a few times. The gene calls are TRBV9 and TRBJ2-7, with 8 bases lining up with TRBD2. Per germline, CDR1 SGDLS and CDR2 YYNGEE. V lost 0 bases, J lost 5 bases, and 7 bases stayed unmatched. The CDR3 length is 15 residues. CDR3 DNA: TGTGCCAGCAGCGTAGGGGCTAGCGGGCTAAACGAGCAGTACTTC. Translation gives CASSVGASGLNEQYF.